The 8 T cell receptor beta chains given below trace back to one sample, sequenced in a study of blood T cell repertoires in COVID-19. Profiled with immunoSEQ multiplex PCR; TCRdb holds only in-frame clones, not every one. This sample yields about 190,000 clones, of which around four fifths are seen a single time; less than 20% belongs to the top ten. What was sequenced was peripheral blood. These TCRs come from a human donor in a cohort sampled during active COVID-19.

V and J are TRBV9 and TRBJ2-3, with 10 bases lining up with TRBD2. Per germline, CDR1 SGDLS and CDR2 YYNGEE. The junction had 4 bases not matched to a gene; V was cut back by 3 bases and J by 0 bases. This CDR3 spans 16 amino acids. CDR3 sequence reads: CASSAWTSGSTDTQYF. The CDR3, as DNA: TGTGCCAGCAGCGCCTGGACTAGCGGAAGCACAGATACGCAGTATTTT.

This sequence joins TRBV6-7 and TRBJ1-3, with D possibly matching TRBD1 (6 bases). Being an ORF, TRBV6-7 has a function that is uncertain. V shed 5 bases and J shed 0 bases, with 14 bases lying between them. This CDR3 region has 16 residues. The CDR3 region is CASSHRENCSGNTIYF. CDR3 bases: TGTGCCAGCAGTCACAGGGAGAATTGCTCTGGAAACACCATATATTTT.

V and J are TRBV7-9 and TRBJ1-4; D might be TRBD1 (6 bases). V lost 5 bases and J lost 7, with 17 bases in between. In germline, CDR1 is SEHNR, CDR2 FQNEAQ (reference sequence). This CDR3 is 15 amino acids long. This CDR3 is CASSQNTGRGEKLFF. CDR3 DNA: TGTGCCAGCAGCCAAAACACAGGGAGAGGTGAAAAACTGTTTTTT.

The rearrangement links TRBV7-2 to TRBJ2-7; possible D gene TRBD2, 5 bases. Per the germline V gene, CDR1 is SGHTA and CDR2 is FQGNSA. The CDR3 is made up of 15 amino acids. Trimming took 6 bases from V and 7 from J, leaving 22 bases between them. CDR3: CASSINPGSFGEQYF. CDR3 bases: TGTGCCAGCAGTATTAACCCGGGGAGCTTCGGAGAGCAGTACTTC. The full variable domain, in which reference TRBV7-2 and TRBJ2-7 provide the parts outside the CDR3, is GAGVSQSPSNKVTEKGKDVELRCDPISGHTALYWYRQSLGQGLEFLIYFQGNSAPDKSGLPSDRFSAERTGGSVSTLTIQRTQQEDSAVYLCASSINPGSFGEQYFGPGTRLTVT.

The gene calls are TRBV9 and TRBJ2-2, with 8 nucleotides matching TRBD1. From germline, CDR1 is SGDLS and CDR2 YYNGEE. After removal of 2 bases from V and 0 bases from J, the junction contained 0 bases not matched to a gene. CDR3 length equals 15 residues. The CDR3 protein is CASSVTGANTGELFF. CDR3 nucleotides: TGTGCCAGCAGCGTGACAGGGGCGAACACCGGGGAGCTGTTTTTT.

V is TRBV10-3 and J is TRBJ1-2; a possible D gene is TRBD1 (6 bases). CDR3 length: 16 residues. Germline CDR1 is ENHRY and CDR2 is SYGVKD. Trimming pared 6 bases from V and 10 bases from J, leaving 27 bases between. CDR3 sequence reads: CAISATGISSMADYTF. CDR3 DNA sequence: TGTGCCATCAGCGCAACAGGGATCTCCAGTATGGCTGACTACACCTTC.

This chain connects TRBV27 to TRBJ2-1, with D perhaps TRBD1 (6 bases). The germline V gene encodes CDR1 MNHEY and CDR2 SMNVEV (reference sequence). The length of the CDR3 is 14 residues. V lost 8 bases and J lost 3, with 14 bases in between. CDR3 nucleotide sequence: TGTGCCAGCGCCCGCCAGGGGCTCTACAATGAGCAGTTCTTC. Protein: CASARQGLYNEQFF.

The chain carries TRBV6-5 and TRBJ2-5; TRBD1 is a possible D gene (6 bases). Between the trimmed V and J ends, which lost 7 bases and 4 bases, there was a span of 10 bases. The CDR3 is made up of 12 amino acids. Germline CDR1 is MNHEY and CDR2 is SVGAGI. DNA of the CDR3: TGTGCCAGCAAAGTCAGGGGAGAGACCCAGTACTTC. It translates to CASKVRGETQYF.